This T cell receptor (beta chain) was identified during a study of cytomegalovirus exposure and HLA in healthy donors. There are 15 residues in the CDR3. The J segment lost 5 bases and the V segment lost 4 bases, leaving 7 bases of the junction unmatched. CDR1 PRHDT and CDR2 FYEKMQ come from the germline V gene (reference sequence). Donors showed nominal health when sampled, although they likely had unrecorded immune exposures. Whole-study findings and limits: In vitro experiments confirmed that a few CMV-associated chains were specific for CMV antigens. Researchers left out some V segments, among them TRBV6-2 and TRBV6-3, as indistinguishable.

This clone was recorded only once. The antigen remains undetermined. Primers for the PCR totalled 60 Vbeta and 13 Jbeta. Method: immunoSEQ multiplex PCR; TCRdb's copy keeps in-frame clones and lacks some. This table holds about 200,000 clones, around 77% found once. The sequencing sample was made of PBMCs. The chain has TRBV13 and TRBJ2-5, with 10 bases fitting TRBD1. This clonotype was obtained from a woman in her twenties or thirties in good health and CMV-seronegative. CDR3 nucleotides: TGTGCCAGCAGCTCGAGACAGGGGGCTAGGGAGACCCAGTACTTC. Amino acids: CASSSRQGARETQYF.